The count of the clone carrying this T cell receptor beta chain is one. This entry is derived from a study of blood T cell repertoires in COVID-19. This table comes from immunoSEQ multiplex PCR, and its TCRdb copy is limited to in-frame clones, with some not included. The data contain around 190,000 clones, roughly 80% of them singletons. Seattle patients were enrolled during active infection and followed longitudinally. Per germline, CDR1 MNHEY and CDR2 SVGAGI. This CDR3 has 14 residues. The ends were cut back, 2 bases at V and 0 bases at J, with 5 bases in the middle. Sequencing was carried out using peripheral blood. The sequence derives from a woman aged 40-49 years with COVID-19, enrolled during active disease. The genes are TRBV6-5 and TRBJ1-3; no reliable D call. The CDR3 sequence is CASSYTNSGNTIYF. In DNA, the CDR3 is TGTGCCAGCAGTTACACTAACTCTGGAAACACCATATATTTT.